This T cell receptor (beta chain) was sequenced for a study of cytomegalovirus exposure and HLA in healthy donors. The length of the CDR3 is 15 residues. Germline CDR1 reads LGHNA; CDR2 reads YSLEER. The ends were cut back, 0 bases at V and 2 bases at J, with 8 bases in the middle. Findings of the study overall: More clonal expansion characterized HLA-associated TCR beta chains than equally common others in a later analysis. Presence/absence analyses supposed approximately even sequencing depth among donors.

A multiplex PCR was run with 60 Vbeta primers and 13 Jbeta primers. The protocol was immunoSEQ multiplex PCR, while the TCRdb copy is restricted to in-frame clones and leaves out a portion. The table records about 89,000 clones, around three quarters of them present only once. To note about this clone: What it binds is not known.

The sequence was obtained from a male donor in good health and CMV-seronegative. V and J are TRBV4-3 and TRBJ1-5; D not resolved. Sequenced: PBMCs. CDR3 nucleotides: TGCGCCAGCAGCCAAGATACATATGGCAATCAGCCCCAGCATTTT. This codes for CASSQDTYGNQPQHF.